A single count supports the clone carrying this T cell receptor beta chain. Its antigen is currently unknown. 60 Vbeta and 13 Jbeta primers were used in PCR. This table comes from immunoSEQ multiplex PCR, and its TCRdb copy is limited to in-frame clones, with some not included. The sample consists of some 160,000 clones, more than 65% of them appearing once. This entry belongs to a study of cytomegalovirus exposure and HLA in healthy donors. Germline CDR1 is SGHRS and CDR2 is YFSETQ. With 1 base clipped from V and 6 bases from J, the junction kept 4 bases outside the gene matches. This CDR3 region has 14 residues. Findings and limits, study-wide: High sensitivity and specificity were reportedly achieved when the classifier diagnosed cytomegalovirus status.

The source of this sequence is a woman in her thirties in good health and CMV-seronegative. The rearrangement joins TRBV5-1 to TRBJ2-4; 7 positions agree with TRBD2. Sample: PBMCs. This chain's CDR3 is CASSLQGEGNIQYF. The CDR3 coding sequence is TGCGCCAGCAGCTTGCAAGGGGAGGGAAACATTCAGTACTTC.